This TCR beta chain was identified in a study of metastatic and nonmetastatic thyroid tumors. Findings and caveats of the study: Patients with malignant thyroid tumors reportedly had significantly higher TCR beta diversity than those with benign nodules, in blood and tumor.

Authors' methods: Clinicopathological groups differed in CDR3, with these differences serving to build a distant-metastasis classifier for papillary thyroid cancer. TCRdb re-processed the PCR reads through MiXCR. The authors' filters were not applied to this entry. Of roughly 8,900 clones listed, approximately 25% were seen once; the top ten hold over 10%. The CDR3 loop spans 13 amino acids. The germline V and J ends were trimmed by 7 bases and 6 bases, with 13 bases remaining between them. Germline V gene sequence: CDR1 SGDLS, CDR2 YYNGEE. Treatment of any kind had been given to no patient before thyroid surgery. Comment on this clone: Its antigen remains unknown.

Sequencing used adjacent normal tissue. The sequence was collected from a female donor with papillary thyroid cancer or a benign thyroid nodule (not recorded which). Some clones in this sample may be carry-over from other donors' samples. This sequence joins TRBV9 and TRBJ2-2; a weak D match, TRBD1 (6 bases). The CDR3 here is CASSKGEPGELFF. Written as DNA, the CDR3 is TGTGCCAGCTCAAAGGGGGAGCCCGGGGAGCTGTTTTTT.